This T cell receptor (beta chain) was sequenced during a study of early T cells in non-severe SARS-CoV-2 infection (dated by TCRdb to the early 2020s). Context from the whole study: TCR sequencing used bulk RNA from unsorted whole blood, so alpha and beta chains could not be paired.

Libraries were prepared through 5' RACE. Instrument on record: NextSeq 500. To correct for sequencing error and PCR bias, the TCR library protocol tagged individual cDNA molecules with unique molecular identifiers. Both TCR alpha and beta chains were sequenced, and tight co-correlation was observed between alpha and beta sequence abundances in each sample. As for the authors' bioinformatics: Decombinator V4 was used to perform V gene, J gene and CDR3 annotation of TCR sequences. Expanded TCRs were defined as changing significantly between any two time points under a Poisson model with p below 0.0001. TCR abundances were normalised to the total number of TCRs sequenced in each sample and reported as counts per million. MAIT TCRs were defined by TRAV1-2 paired with TRAJ12, TRAJ20 or TRAJ33, and iNKT TCRs by TRAV10 paired with TRAJ18. A search of VDJdb, accessed on 1 November 2021, was run for TCRs annotated to CMV, EBV and SARS-CoV-2, with TCRs annotated for multiple antigens excluded. TCRdb reprocessed the public reads (quality trimming at Q25 with fastp, clone calling with MiXCR) and kept in-frame beta chains. Rows with one shared CDR3 protein collapse into an entry with the most common genes and DNA. What appears here as the V and J calls and clone size reflects TCRdb's work, not the paper's. The table for this sample lists about 44,000 distinct CDR3 sequences; 20% to 25% of them were counted only once. Approximately 4.4% of the sample belongs to the ten largest clones.

This was a case-control study nested in a cohort of healthcare workers in London, UK, who had nasopharyngeal swab PCR tests and blood samples taken every week. Between 23 and 31 March 2020, the week of the UK lockdown, healthcare workers were enrolled and then followed up weekly for as long as 16 weeks. The paper as a whole reports these results and caveats: VDJdb matching was skewed toward anti-spike CD8 responses and likely underestimated virus-specific expansions by missing private and CD4 specificities.

In the germline V gene, CDR1 corresponds to MNHNS and CDR2 to SASEGT. Counted from cysteine to phenylalanine, this CDR3 has 14 amino acids. The DNA shown is the 42-base CDR3, in frame from base 1. V is pruned by 4 bases and J by 4 bases, leaving 5 bases of the junction without a gene match. This clonotype has ten or more counts. The clone's antigen remains unknown. No much larger clone exists at a distance of one base, and base qualities are not known. The clonotype comes from an adult who was a healthcare worker with PCR-confirmed SARS-CoV-2 infection or an uninfected control (not recorded which). The V and J genes are TRBV6-1 and TRBJ2-3, and 7 junctional nucleotides match TRBD2. The source was whole blood, collected at baseline. For the CDR3, the sequence is CASSASGGPDTQYF. In nucleotide form, the sequence is TGTGCCAGCAGTGCTAGCGGAGGGCCAGATACGCAGTATTTT.